The rows below give T cell receptor beta chains drawn from one sample of a study of OX40 agonist ivuxolimab in advanced cancers. Repertoires were generated with immunoSEQ multiplex PCR, while TCRdb's copy carries only in-frame clones and drops some. The table has 52,000 or so clones, around 84% seen once. The specimen was CD4+ or CD8+ T cells sorted from blood, collected in a trial of the OX40 agonist ivuxolimab. All receptors derive from an adult with an advanced solid tumor such as melanoma, head and neck, liver or kidney cancer. Both conserved end residues are part of each CDR3. The order of the fields is J gene, V gene, CDR3 protein.

j_call: TRBJ1-6; v_call: TRBV14; cdr3_aa: CASSPRDYNSPLHF
j_call: TRBJ1-2; v_call: TRBV6-6; cdr3_aa: CASRPGQANYGYTF
j_call: TRBJ2-3; v_call: TRBV9; cdr3_aa: CASSRSAGADTDTQYF
j_call: TRBJ2-1; v_call: TRBV6-6; cdr3_aa: CASSYNGGTYNEQFF
j_call: TRBJ1-4; v_call: TRBV18; cdr3_aa: CASSPPQTSEKLFF
j_call: TRBJ1-2; v_call: TRBV19; cdr3_aa: CASSLADYGYTF
j_call: TRBJ1-2; v_call: TRBV5-6; cdr3_aa: CASSQDRMYGYTF
j_call: TRBJ2-1; v_call: TRBV27; cdr3_aa: CASSSPQGRNEQFF
j_call: TRBJ2-2; v_call: TRBV5-5; cdr3_aa: CASSLRTGGTGELFF
j_call: TRBJ2-7; v_call: TRBV9; cdr3_aa: CASSVGPDRGTYEQYF
j_call: TRBJ2-3; v_call: TRBV9; cdr3_aa: CASSAMGLNTDTQYF
j_call: TRBJ2-3; v_call: TRBV7-8; cdr3_aa: CASTLGPGETDTQYF
j_call: TRBJ2-7; v_call: TRBV2; cdr3_aa: CASSAGPGFEQYF
j_call: TRBJ2-7; v_call: TRBV18; cdr3_aa: CASSPPSQGAGEQYF
j_call: TRBJ2-1; v_call: TRBV28; cdr3_aa: CASSPSVPFGNEQFF
j_call: TRBJ1-5; v_call: TRBV6-6; cdr3_aa: CASSYSPNQPQHF
j_call: TRBJ1-2; v_call: TRBV5-6; cdr3_aa: CASSLVSGGGYGYTF
j_call: TRBJ2-3; v_call: TRBV2; cdr3_aa: CASRWTSGGTDTQYF
j_call: TRBJ1-2; v_call: TRBV19; cdr3_aa: CASSIARPNYGYTF
j_call: TRBJ2-3; v_call: TRBV5-4; cdr3_aa: CASSYGTSGNTQYF
j_call: TRBJ2-5; v_call: TRBV2; cdr3_aa: CASSVMGQALQTQYF
j_call: TRBJ2-5; v_call: TRBV18; cdr3_aa: CASSPRQQETQYF
j_call: TRBJ2-3; v_call: TRBV7-2; cdr3_aa: CASSRGGTDTQYF
j_call: TRBJ2-3; v_call: TRBV28; cdr3_aa: CASSSGSKDTQYF
j_call: TRBJ1-5; v_call: TRBV19; cdr3_aa: CASTVMGSTQPQHF
j_call: TRBJ2-1; v_call: TRBV29-1; cdr3_aa: CSVDWGGQGSYNEQFF
j_call: TRBJ2-5; v_call: TRBV18; cdr3_aa: CASSPRVQETQYF
j_call: TRBJ2-7; v_call: TRBV7-9; cdr3_aa: CASTPTGSYEQYF
j_call: TRBJ1-5; v_call: TRBV19; cdr3_aa: CASSTRQSNQPQHF
j_call: TRBJ1-2; v_call: TRBV28; cdr3_aa: CASSLFFNRGRGSYGYTF
j_call: TRBJ2-7; v_call: TRBV28; cdr3_aa: CASRSPRLAGGPDYEQYF
j_call: TRBJ2-2; v_call: TRBV10-3; cdr3_aa: CAISVGGGTTRTGELFF
j_call: TRBJ2-1; v_call: TRBV4-3; cdr3_aa: CASSQDYRGNEQFF
j_call: TRBJ1-1; v_call: TRBV18; cdr3_aa: CASSPDANTEAFF
j_call: TRBJ2-7; v_call: TRBV6-5; cdr3_aa: CASRPGQNRYEQYF
j_call: TRBJ1-2; v_call: TRBV6-5; cdr3_aa: CASSYVRTGGGYGYTF
j_call: TRBJ2-1; v_call: TRBV4-3; cdr3_aa: CASSQSTPLSYNEQFF
j_call: TRBJ2-7; v_call: TRBV6-1; cdr3_aa: CASSPGQYSYEQYF
j_call: TRBJ1-5; v_call: TRBV6-6; cdr3_aa: CASTRGPTAQPQHF
j_call: TRBJ1-6; v_call: TRBV27; cdr3_aa: CASSSQGLGNSPLHF
j_call: TRBJ1-2; v_call: TRBV4-1; cdr3_aa: CASSQDRDPAHGYTF
j_call: TRBJ1-6; v_call: TRBV4-3; cdr3_aa: CASSQVQGNNSPLHF
j_call: TRBJ2-7; v_call: TRBV6-4; cdr3_aa: CASSLGCSYEQYF